Following are 18 T cell receptor beta chains from one sample sequenced in a study of blood T cells in healthy people across ages. With a J-beta primer mix and a sample-barcoded 5' primer, a second PCR ran about 7 to 11 cycles. MiXCR, run by TCRdb on the 5' RACE reads, gives a single entry per CDR3 protein. In the table there are more than 1 million distinct CDR3 sequences, 45% of which are singletons. Sequencing input: blood. The receptors were sampled from an older woman in good health.

The V call is TRBV5-1, the J call TRBJ2-3; 12 nucleotides line up with TRBD2. CDR3 length equals 17 residues. V trimming: 0 bases; J trimming: 6 bases; junction bases outside the gene matches: 8. Per germline, CDR1 SGHRS and CDR2 YFSETQ. The CDR3 loop is CASSLEASGRAGDTQYF. In nucleotides, the CDR3 is TGCGCCAGCAGCTTGGAGGCTAGCGGGAGGGCCGGGGATACGCAGTATTTT.

This chain links TRBV2 with TRBJ2-3; TRBD2 matches at 9 bases. The germline V gene encodes CDR1 SNHLY and CDR2 FYNNEI. This CDR3 has 14 residues. The trim removed 4 bases at V and 7 bases at J, leaving 6 bases unmatched. In nucleotides, the CDR3 is TGTGCCAGCAGTGGCGGGAGGGCCATGAATACGCAGTATTTT. Translation: CASSGGRAMNTQYF.

The gene calls are TRBV7-8 and TRBJ2-1; 12 bases match TRBD2. CDR3 length: 16 amino acids. Trimming removed 3 bases from V and 5 bases from J; junction bases left unmatched: 5. Germline-derived CDR1 and CDR2 are SGHVS and FQNEAQ. CDR3 protein: CASSFALAGGNNEQFF. In DNA form, the CDR3 reads TGTGCCAGCAGCTTCGCACTAGCGGGAGGAAACAATGAGCAGTTCTTC.

The rearrangement uses TRBV2 and TRBJ2-5, with D tentatively TRBD1 (6 bases). CDR1 is SNHLY and CDR2 is FYNNEI in the germline V gene. Trimming took 10 bases from V and 5 from J, leaving 17 bases between them. This CDR3 has 13 residues. The CDR3 loop is CATAGVREETQYF. The CDR3 DNA is TGTGCCACCGCAGGGGTTCGCGAGGAGACCCAGTACTTC.

The sample holds one count of this clonotype. This rearrangement joins TRBV11-2 to TRBJ1-2; TRBD1 agrees at 7 bases. This CDR3 contains 15 residues. CDR1 is SGHAT, CDR2 FQNNGV, per germline. V dropped 5 bases and J dropped 2; count of bases not matched to a gene: 8. The CDR3, as DNA: TGTGCCAGCAGCCCCGACCTAGGGGGCAACTATGGCTACACCTTC. Amino acids: CASSPDLGGNYGYTF.

This sequence joins TRBV30 and TRBJ2-7; possibly TRBD1 or TRBD2 for D (5 bases each). From germline, CDR1 is GTSNPN and CDR2 SVGIG (reference sequence). This CDR3 is 11 amino acids long. V was cut by 8 bases and J by 3 bases, with 11 bases left in between. CDR3 sequence (DNA): TGTGCCAGGGACGGCTACTACGAGCAGTACTTC. It yields the protein CARDGYYEQYF. The full variable domain, rest sourced from reference TRBV30 and TRBJ2-7, is SQTIHQWPATLVQPVGSPLSLECTVEGTSNPNLYWYRQAAGRGLQLLFYSVGIGQISSEVPQNLSASRPQDRQFILSSKKLLLSDSGFYLCARDGYYEQYFGPGTRLTVT.

The CDR3 DNA reads as TGTGCCAGCAGCCGACTAGCGGGAGGCCACACAGATACGCAGTATTTT. It encodes CASSRLAGGHTDTQYF. This chain links TRBV7-9 with TRBJ2-3, with 13 bases matching TRBD2. Germline loops: CDR1 SEHNR, CDR2 FQNEAQ (reference sequence). This CDR3 has 16 amino acids. With V trimmed by 5 bases and J by 2 bases, 4 bases remained unmatched.

This clonotype was recorded at least ten times. V gene TRBV7-3 combines with J gene TRBJ2-7; D ambiguous. CDR1 is SGHTA and CDR2 is FQGTGA in the germline V gene. V gave up 2 bases and J gave up 3 bases, with 8 bases separating them. CDR3 size: 13 residues. CDR3 bases: TGTGCCAGCAGCTTACGAGCCAGCTACGAGCAGTACTTC. This sequence encodes CASSLRASYEQYF. The whole variable domain, remainder taken from reference TRBV7-3 and TRBJ2-7, is GAGVSQTPSNKVTEKGKYVELRCDPISGHTALYWYRQSLGQGPEFLIYFQGTGAADDSGLPNDRFFAVRPEGSVSTLKIQRTERGDSAVYLCASSLRASYEQYFGPGTRLTVT.

The chain carries TRBV10-3 and TRBJ2-2; a weak D match, TRBD2 (5 bases). Germline V gene data show CDR1 as ENHRY and CDR2 as SYGVKD. The CDR3 covers 14 residues. V was cut by 5 bases and J by 3 bases, with 10 bases left in between. CDR3: CAISILDYTGELFF. CDR3 sequence (DNA): TGTGCCATCAGTATACTAGATTACACCGGGGAGCTGTTTTTT.

This chain's CDR3 is CASSQTGIHSGYTF. Here the CDR3 DNA reads TGTGCCAGCAGCCAAACGGGGATCCACTCTGGCTACACCTTC. The chain carries TRBV3-1 and TRBJ1-2; no reliable D call. The CDR3 totals 14 residues. CDR1 is LGHDT and CDR2 is YNNKEL in the germline V gene (reference sequence). Trimming pared 2 bases from V and 7 bases from J, leaving 14 bases between.

Only a few counts were recorded for this clonotype. The chain couples TRBV12-3 or TRBV12-4 to TRBJ2-3; 7 positions match TRBD2. This CDR3 is built from 15 residues. Germline trimming cut 6 bases from V and 1 base from J; bases unmatched to any gene: 7. The DNA of the CDR3 is TGTGCCAGCAGCCCGGGGGGAACCGGCACAGATACGCAGTATTTT. Its protein is CASSPGGTGTDTQYF.

CDR3 nucleotide sequence: TGTGCCAGCAGCATCCGCGCGGGGGGGGGCTCCTACAATGAGCAGTTCTTC. Protein: CASSIRAGGGSYNEQFF. This rearrangement joins TRBV11-2 to TRBJ2-1; TRBD2 aligns across 9 bases. CDR1 and CDR2 (germline): SGHAT, FQNNGV. V lost 5 bases, J lost 0 bases, and 8 bases stayed unmatched. This CDR3 is 17 amino acids long.

The chain is built from TRBV20-1 and TRBJ2-1; the match to TRBD1 covers 8 bases. The J segment lost 2 bases and the V segment lost 3 bases, leaving 6 bases of the junction unmatched. Germline-derived CDR1 and CDR2 are DFQATT and SNEGSKA (reference sequence). The CDR3 contains 15 residues. This CDR3 is CSASQGANAYNEQFF. CDR3 nucleotides: TGCAGTGCTAGCCAGGGGGCCAACGCCTACAATGAGCAGTTCTTC.

This sequence joins TRBV11-2 and TRBJ1-2, with D hard to call. The germline V gene has CDR1 SGHAT and CDR2 FQNNGV. V shed 4 bases and J shed 8 bases, with 14 bases lying between them. The length of the CDR3 is 13 residues. The CDR3 DNA reads TGTGCCAGCAGCTCCGGGTCCTCAAGAGGCTACACCTTC. The encoded protein is CASSSGSSRGYTF.

Note on this clonotype: This may come from a read error, since a much larger clone is one base off. The chain joins TRBV7-9 to TRBJ2-7; 8 bases are a match to TRBD1. The end of the DNA is better explained by TRBJ2-5, so the J call may be wrong. The V gene's germline CDR1 is SEHNR and CDR2 FQNEAQ (reference sequence). CDR3 size: 14 residues. This CDR3 reads CASSFSTGGTTQYF. The CDR3 region has the DNA TGTGCCAGCAGCTTTTCAACAGGGGGGACGACCCAGTACTTC.

About this clonotype itself: A read error may explain this, as a much larger clone is one base away. The chain employs TRBV20-1 and TRBJ2-1, with 9 bases lining up with TRBD2. Germline V lookup: CDR1 DFQATT, CDR2 SNEGSKA (reference sequence). This CDR3 region has 16 residues. With 4 bases clipped from V and 9 bases from J, the junction kept 16 bases outside the gene matches. Written as DNA, the CDR3 is TGCAGTGCTATTGCGGCTAGCGGGGCCTTGGAGGTTGAGCAGTTCTTC. It encodes CSAIAASGALEVEQFF.

This clonotype was found once. A junction boundary mismatches the germline segment, possibly from a read error. This chain links TRBV18 with TRBJ2-5; possibly TRBD2 for D (5 bases). The CDR3 sequence is 13 residues long. CDR1 KGHSH and CDR2 LQKENI come from the germline V gene. CDR3 protein: CASAPGGGETQYF. For the CDR3, the DNA is TGTGCCAGCGCACCGGGTGGAGGAGAGACCCAGTACTTC.

This chain links TRBV7-7 with TRBJ2-1, with D tentatively TRBD2 (5 bases). The CDR3 sequence is 14 residues long. Trimming took 1 base from V and 9 from J, leaving 13 bases between them. The germline CDR1 and CDR2 sequences are SSHAT and FNYEAQ (reference sequence). This chain's CDR3 is CASSLVEEGGEQFF. CDR3 nucleotides: TGTGCCAGCAGCTTAGTGGAAGAGGGTGGTGAGCAGTTCTTC.